The clone carrying this T cell receptor (beta chain) was detected once. Enrolled during active infection, Seattle patients were then followed longitudinally. Germline assignment: CDR1 SEHNR and CDR2 FQNEAQ (reference sequence). Trimming shortened V by 3 bases and J by 6 bases, and 14 bases separated the two germline ends. The CDR3 runs 15 residues. Original handling: Estimation of nucleated cell counts relied on the amplification of reference gene primers. Sequenced by immunoSEQ multiplex PCR; TCRdb stores in-frame clones only, minus some. That table is the source of V, J and clone size, and D and trimming were worked out from the DNA. The repertoire holds approximately 270,000 clones, with approximately 84% as singletons. The data were taken from a study of blood T cell repertoires in COVID-19. Study context: Acute and convalescent COVID-19 specimens originated in the United States, Italy and Spain.

Sequenced sample: peripheral blood. The receptor was derived from a person between 65 and 79 years old with COVID-19, enrolled during active disease. The genes are TRBV7-9 and TRBJ1-4; tentatively, D is TRBD1 (5 bases). The DNA of the CDR3 is TGTGCCAGCAGCTTCCAGGGAGGAGTGGATGAAAAACTGTTTTTT. It specifies CASSFQGGVDEKLFF.